The rows below give T cell receptor beta chains drawn from one sample of a study of cytomegalovirus exposure and HLA in healthy donors. TCRdb's copy holds only in-frame clones and misses some; the assay was immunoSEQ multiplex PCR. Here the sample spans about 110,000 clones, approximately 80% being singletons. The sample consisted of PBMCs. These TCRs come from a man aged 50 to 60 in good health and CMV-seronegative. CDR3s include the opening cysteine and the closing phenylalanine or tryptophan.

TRBV2	TRBJ1-5	CASNTQGRTLSNQPQHF
TRBV14	TRBJ1-3	CASSQARGGNTIYF
TRBV5-6	TRBJ2-1	CASSFGYNEQFF
TRBV5-6	TRBJ1-4	CASSFPGQGGEQLFF
TRBV19	TRBJ1-1	CASFAGDSSGTEAFF
TRBV4-1	TRBJ2-7	CASSQATQHRERTYEQYF
TRBV5-5	TRBJ1-5	CASSPVDRDQPQHF
TRBV12-1	TRBJ1-5	CASSSRAGVGDQPQHF
TRBV18	TRBJ2-5	CASSGTEGETQYF
TRBV6-5	TRBJ1-6	CASSRDRGEDSPLHF
TRBV5-4	TRBJ2-7	CASSPQVRGEQYF
TRBV4-1	TRBJ1-4	CASSQGLTGEGEKLFF
TRBV21-1	TRBJ1-1	CASSTNYRLPPRNTEAFF
TRBV5-1	TRBJ2-2	CASSRTSGSREYGELFF
TRBV30	TRBJ2-7	CARSPDRSDRAGEQYF